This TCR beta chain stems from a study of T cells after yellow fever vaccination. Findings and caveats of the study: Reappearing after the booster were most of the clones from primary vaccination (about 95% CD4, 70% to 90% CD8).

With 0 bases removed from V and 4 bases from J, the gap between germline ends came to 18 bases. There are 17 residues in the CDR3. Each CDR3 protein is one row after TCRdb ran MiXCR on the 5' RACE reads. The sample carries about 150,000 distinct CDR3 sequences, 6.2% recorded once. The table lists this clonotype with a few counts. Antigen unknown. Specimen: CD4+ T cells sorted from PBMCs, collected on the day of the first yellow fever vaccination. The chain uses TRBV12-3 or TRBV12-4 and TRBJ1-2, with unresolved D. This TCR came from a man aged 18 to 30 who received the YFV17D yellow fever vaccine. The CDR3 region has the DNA TGTGCCAGCAGTTTAGCGCGGGCAGGTCCCCTCATCTATGGCTACACCTTC. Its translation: CASSLARAGPLIYGYTF.